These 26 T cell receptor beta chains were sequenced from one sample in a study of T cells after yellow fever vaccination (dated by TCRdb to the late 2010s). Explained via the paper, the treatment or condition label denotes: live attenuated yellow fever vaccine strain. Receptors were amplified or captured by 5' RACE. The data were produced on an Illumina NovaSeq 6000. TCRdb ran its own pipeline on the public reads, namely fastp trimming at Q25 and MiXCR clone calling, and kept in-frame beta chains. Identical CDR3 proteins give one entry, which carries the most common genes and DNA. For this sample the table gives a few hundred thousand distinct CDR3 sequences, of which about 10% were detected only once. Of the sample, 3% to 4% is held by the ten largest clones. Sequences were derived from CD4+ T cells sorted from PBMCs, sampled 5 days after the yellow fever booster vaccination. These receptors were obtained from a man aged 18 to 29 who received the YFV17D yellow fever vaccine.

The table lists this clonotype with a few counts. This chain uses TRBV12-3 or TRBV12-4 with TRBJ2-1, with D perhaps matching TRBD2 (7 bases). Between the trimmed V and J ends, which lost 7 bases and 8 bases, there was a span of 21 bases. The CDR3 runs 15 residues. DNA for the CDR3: TGTGCCAGCACCCGGGGGGCCCCACGACGGGATGAGCAGTTCTTC. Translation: CASTRGAPRRDEQFF.

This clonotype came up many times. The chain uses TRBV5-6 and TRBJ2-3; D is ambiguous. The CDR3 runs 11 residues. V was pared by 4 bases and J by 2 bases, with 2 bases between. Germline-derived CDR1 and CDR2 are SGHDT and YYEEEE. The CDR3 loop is CASSNTDTQYF. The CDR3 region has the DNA TGTGCCAGCAGCAACACAGATACGCAGTATTTT.

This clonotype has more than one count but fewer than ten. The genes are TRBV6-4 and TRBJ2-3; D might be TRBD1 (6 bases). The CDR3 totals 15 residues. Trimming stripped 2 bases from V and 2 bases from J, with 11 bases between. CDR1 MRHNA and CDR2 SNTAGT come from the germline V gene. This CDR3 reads CASSDEGQDTDTQYF. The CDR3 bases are TGTGCCAGCAGTGACGAGGGACAAGACACAGATACGCAGTATTTT.

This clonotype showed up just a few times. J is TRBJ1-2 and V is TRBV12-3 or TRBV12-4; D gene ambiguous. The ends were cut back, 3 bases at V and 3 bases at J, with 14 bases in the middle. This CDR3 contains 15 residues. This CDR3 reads CASSFMAPRYYGYTF. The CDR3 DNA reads TGTGCCAGCAGTTTCATGGCCCCTCGCTACTATGGCTACACCTTC.

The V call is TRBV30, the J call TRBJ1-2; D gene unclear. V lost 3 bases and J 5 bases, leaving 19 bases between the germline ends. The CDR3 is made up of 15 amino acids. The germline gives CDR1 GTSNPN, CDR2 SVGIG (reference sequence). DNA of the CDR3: TGTGCCTGGAGCTTGGAACGAAGGAGGACTTATGGCTACACCTTC. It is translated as CAWSLERRRTYGYTF.

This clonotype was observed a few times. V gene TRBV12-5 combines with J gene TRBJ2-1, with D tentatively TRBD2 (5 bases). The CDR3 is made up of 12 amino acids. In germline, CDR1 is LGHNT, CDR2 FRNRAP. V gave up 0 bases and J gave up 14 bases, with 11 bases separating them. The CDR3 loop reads CASGLVLGGKFF. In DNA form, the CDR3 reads TGTGCTAGTGGTTTGGTACTCGGAGGCAAGTTCTTC.

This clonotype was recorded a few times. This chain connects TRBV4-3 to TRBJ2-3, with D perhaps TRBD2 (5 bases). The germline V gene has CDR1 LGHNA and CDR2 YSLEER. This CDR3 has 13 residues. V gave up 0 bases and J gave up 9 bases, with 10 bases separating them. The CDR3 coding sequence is TGCGCCAGCAGCCAAGAGTATAGCGTAACGCAGTATTTT. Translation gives CASSQEYSVTQYF.

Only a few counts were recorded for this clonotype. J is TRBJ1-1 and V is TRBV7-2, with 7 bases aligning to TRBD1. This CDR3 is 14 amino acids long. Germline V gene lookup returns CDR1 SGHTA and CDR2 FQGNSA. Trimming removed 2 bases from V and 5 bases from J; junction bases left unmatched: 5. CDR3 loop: CASSLMDRRTEAFF. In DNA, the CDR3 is TGTGCCAGCAGCTTAATGGACAGGAGGACTGAAGCTTTCTTT.

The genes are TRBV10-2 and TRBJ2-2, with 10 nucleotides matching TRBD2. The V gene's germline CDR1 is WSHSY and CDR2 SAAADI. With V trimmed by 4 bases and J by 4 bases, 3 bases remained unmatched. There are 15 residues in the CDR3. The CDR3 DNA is TGCGCCAGCAGTGCACAGCGGGGGGGCACCGGGGAGCTGTTTTTT. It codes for CASSAQRGGTGELFF.

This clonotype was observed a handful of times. CDR3 sequence (DNA): TGCAGTGCTAGGCGCAGGGCGAACACTGAAGCTTTCTTT. It codes for CSARRRANTEAFF. The chain couples TRBV20-1 to TRBJ1-1; D possibly corresponds to TRBD1 (5 bases). Germline V CDR1 and CDR2: DFQATT, SNEGSKA (reference sequence). This CDR3 is built from 13 residues. Trimming left V 3 bases short and J 1 base short, with 9 bases between.

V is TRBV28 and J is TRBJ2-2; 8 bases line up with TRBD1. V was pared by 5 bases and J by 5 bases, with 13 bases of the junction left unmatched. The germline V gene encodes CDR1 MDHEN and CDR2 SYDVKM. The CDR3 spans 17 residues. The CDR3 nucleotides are TGTGCCAGCAGTCCTCGGACCGGGACAGGAGCAACCGGGGAGCTGTTTTTT. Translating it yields CASSPRTGTGATGELFF.

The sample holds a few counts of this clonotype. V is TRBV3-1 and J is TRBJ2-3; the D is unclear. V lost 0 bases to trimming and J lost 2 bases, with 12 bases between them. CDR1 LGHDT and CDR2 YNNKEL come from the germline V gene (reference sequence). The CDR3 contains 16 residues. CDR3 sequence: CASSQDRRRPTDTQYF. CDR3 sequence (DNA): TGTGCCAGCAGCCAAGATCGGCGGCGGCCCACAGATACGCAGTATTTT.

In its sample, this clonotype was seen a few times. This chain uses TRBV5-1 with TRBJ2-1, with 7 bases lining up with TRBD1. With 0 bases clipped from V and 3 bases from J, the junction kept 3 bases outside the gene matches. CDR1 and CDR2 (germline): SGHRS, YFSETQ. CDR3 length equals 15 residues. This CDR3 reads CASSLAPGGYNEQFF. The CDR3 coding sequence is TGCGCCAGCAGCTTGGCCCCAGGGGGCTACAATGAGCAGTTCTTC.

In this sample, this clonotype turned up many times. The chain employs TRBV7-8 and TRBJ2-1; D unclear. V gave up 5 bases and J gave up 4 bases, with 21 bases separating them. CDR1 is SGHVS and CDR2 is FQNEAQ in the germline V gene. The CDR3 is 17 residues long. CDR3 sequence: CASSLAGSRKVYNEQFF. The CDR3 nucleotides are TGTGCCAGCAGCCTCGCTGGTTCTAGGAAGGTTTACAATGAGCAGTTCTTC.

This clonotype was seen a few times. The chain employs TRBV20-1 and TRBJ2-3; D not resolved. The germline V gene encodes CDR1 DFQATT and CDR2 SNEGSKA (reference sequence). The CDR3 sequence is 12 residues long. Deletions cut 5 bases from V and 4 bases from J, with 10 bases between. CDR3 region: CSAPLISDTQYF. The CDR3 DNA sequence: TGCAGTGCTCCATTGATATCAGATACGCAGTATTTT.

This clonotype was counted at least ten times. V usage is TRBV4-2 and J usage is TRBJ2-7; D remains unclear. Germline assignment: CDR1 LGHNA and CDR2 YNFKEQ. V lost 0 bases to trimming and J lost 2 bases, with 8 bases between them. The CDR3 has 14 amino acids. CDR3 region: CASSQDRLAYEQYV. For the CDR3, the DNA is TGTGCCAGCAGCCAAGATCGGCTAGCCTACGAGCAGTACGTC.

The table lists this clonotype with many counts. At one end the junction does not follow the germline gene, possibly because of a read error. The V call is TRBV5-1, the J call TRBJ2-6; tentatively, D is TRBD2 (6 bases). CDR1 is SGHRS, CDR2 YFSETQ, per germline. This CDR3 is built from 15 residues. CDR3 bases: TGTGCCAGCAGCCTCGGGAGCTCTGGGGCCAACGTCCTGACTTTC. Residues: CASSLGSSGANVLTF.

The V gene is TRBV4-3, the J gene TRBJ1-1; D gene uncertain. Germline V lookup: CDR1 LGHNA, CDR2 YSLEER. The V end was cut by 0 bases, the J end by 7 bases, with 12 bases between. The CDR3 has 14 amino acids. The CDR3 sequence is CASSQDYSTNEAFF. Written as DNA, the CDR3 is TGCGCCAGCAGCCAAGATTACTCGACCAATGAAGCTTTCTTT.

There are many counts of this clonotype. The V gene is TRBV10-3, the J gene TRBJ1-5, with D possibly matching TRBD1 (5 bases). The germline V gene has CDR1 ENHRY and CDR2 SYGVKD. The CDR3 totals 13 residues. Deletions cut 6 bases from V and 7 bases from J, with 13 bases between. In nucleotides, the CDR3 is TGTGCCATCAGCTCCTCGCAGGGACAGCCCCAGCATTTT. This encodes CAISSSQGQPQHF.

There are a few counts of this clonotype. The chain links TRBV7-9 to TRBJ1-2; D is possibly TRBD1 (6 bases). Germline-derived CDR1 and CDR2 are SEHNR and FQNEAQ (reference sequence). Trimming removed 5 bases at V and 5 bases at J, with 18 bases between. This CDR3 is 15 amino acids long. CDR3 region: CASSPGMGAGYGYTF. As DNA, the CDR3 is TGTGCCAGCAGCCCTGGCATGGGGGCTGGGTATGGCTACACCTTC.

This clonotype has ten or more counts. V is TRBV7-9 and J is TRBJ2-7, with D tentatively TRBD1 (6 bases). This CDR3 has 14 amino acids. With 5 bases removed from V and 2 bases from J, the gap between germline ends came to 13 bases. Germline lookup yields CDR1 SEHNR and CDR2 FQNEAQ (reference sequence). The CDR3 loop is CASSLGTLAYEQYF. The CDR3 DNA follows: TGTGCCAGCAGCCTGGGGACACTGGCCTACGAGCAGTACTTC.

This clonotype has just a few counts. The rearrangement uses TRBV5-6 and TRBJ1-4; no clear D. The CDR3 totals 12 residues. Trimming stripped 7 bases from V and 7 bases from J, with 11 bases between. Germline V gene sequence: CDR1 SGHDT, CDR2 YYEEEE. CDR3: CASGRGAEKLFF. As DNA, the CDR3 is TGTGCCAGCGGCCGGGGAGCTGAAAAACTGTTTTTT.

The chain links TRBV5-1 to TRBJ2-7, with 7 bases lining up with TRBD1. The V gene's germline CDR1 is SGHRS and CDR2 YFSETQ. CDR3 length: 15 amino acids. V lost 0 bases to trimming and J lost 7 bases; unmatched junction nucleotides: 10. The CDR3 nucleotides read TGCGCCAGCAGCTTGGGGGGACAGCGCCCCTTGGAGCAGTACTTC. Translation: CASSLGGQRPLEQYF.

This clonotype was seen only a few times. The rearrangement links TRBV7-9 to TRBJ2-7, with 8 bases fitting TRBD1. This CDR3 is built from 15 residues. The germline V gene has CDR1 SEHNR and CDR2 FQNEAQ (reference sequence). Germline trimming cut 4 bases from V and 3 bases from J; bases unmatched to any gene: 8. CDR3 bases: TGTGCCAGCAGCTACCGACAGGGGACCATCTACGAGCAGTACGTC. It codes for CASSYRQGTIYEQYV.

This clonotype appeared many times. CDR3 in DNA: TGTGCCAGCAGCCCCGAAGCGGGGTGTAAAGATACGCAGTATTTT. Its protein product is CASSPEAGCKDTQYF. This chain links TRBV11-2 with TRBJ2-3; 7 bases match TRBD2. The CDR3 spans 15 residues. Germline CDR1 and CDR2: SGHAT and FQNNGV. The V segment lost 5 bases and the J segment 5 bases; nucleotides outside the gene matches: 10.

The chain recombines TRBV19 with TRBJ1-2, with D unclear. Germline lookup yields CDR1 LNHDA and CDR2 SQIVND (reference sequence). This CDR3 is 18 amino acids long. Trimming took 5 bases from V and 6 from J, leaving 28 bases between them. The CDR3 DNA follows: TGTGCCAGTAGTCCCTTGCCCGCCGTGGGTCCTCAAAGCGATGGCTACACCTTC. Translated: CASSPLPAVGPQSDGYTF.